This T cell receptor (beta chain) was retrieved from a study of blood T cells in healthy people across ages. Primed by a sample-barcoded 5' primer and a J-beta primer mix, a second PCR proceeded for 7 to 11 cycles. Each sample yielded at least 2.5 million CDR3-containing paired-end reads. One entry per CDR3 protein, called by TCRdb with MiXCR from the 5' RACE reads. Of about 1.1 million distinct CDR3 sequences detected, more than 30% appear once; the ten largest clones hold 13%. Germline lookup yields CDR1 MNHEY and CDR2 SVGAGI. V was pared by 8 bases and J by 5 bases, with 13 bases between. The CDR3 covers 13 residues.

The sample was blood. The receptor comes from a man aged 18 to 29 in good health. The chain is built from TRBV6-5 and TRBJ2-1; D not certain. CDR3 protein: CASRVSQNNEQFF. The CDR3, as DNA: TGTGCCAGCCGCGTCAGTCAGAACAATGAGCAGTTCTTC.